Included here is one T cell receptor beta chain sequence, with context. The antigen remains undetermined. Specified time point: baseline, week 1 (first vaccination visit). Treatment indicated: pre-vaccination baseline after standard-of-care therapy. Donor tumors were new WHO grade 3 or 4 IDH1-mutant, ATRX-lost astrocytomas. Clones were read by immunoSEQ multiplex PCR, and TCRdb kept only the in-frame ones, dropping some. In the table there are about 66,000 clones, about 86% of which are singletons. Deletions cut 0 bases from V and 5 bases from J, with 14 bases between. From germline, CDR1 is SGHRS and CDR2 YFSETQ. The CDR3 consists of 15 residues. The data originate from a study of a mutant IDH1 vaccine in newly diagnosed glioma. Study-wide context: Of the patients given treatment, about 62% were male and about 40% were female, and a mean age of about 40 years was recorded. Previous care, which was radiotherapy, temozolomide, or both, most often involved both.

Study-wide results and limits: Whatever changes occurred in top peripheral T cell clonotypes seemed unrelated to pseudoprogression.

Sequences were derived from PBMCs, sampled from a glioma patient treated with radiotherapy, temozolomide or both. V is TRBV5-1 and J is TRBJ1-2; D gene ambiguous. This clonotype was obtained from a man between 25 and 39 years old with glioma. This CDR3 is CASSLEAGARYGYTF. DNA of the CDR3: TGCGCCAGCAGCTTGGAGGCAGGAGCCAGATATGGCTACACCTTC.